The clone carrying this T cell receptor (beta chain) was recorded many times. No antigen is known for it. Whole-blood samples were around 2.5 ml of peripheral blood from healthy adult volunteers. A UMI-containing oligonucleotide was joined by 3' ligation to the TCR cDNA template. Blood and skin TCR RNA was reverse transcribed with alpha and beta constant primers. Four PCR rounds used nested alpha and beta constant region primers plus the SP2 primer. TCRdb fed the 5' RACE reads into MiXCR, producing one record per CDR3 protein. The table records over 20,000 distinct CDR3 sequences, roughly 25% of them present only once. The CDR3 sequence is 12 residues long. Losses at the gene ends were 6 bases for V and 3 bases for J; bases not matched to a gene: 3. Germline V lookup: CDR1 SQVTM, CDR2 ANQGSEA. This record belongs to a study of naive and memory T cell subsets. Study-level findings and limits: The RNA method is potentially sensitive to activation and differentiation changes.

The chain links TRBV29-1 to TRBJ2-5, with TRBD2 identical over 8 bases. The sequence derives from a female donor in good health. This CDR3 is CSVTGGEETQYF. Written as DNA, the CDR3 is TGCAGCGTGACGGGGGGGGAAGAGACCCAGTACTTC.